The rows below give T cell receptor beta chains drawn from one sample of a study of CD8 T cells in ankylosing spondylitis. In TCRdb, the 5' RACE reads were re-called with MiXCR into one record per CDR3 protein. Of around 150,000 distinct CDR3 sequences in the sample, roughly 11% are singletons; the top ten hold just under 30%. The sequenced material came from blood, either unsorted or a sorted T cell fraction (not recorded which). The receptors come from a male donor with ankylosing spondylitis or in good health (not recorded which). Both conserved end residues are part of each CDR3. Fields, in order: CDR3 DNA, CDR3 protein, clone size, D gene, V gene, J gene. A D gene is named only where the DNA matches it firmly. Clone sizes are given selectively: once, few, many, or a class where the clone is expanded.

DNA: TGCAGCGTGTGGTCAGGGGGCGCGAACACCGGGGAGCTGTTTTTT; CDR3: CSVWSGGANTGELFF; size: few; D: TRBD1; V: TRBV29-1; J: TRBJ2-2
DNA: TGTGCCAGCAGTCCCAGCGGAGGGGCGGGGGAGACCCAGTACTTC; CDR3: CASSPSGGAGETQYF; size: -; D: -; V: TRBV11-1; J: TRBJ2-5
DNA: TGTGCCAGCAGTCAAACACCGAACACTGAAGCTTTCTTT; CDR3: CASSQTPNTEAFF; size: many; D: -; V: TRBV6-6; J: TRBJ1-1
DNA: TGTGCCACCAGCAGTATATCCACAGGGACAGATACGCAGTATTTT; CDR3: CATSSISTGTDTQYF; size: -; D: -; V: TRBV15; J: TRBJ2-3
DNA: TGCAGTGCTAGTAGTAGCGGGGGCTACGAGCAGTACTTC; CDR3: CSASSSGGYEQYF; size: many; D: TRBD2; V: TRBV20-1; J: TRBJ2-7
DNA: TGTGCCAGCAGGGCGACGGGACTGAGCTCTGGAAACACCATATATTTT; CDR3: CASRATGLSSGNTIYF; size: many; D: -; V: TRBV6-1; J: TRBJ1-3
DNA: TGCGCCAGCAGCCCAGGGACAGGGGCCGAAGATACGCAGTATTTT; CDR3: CASSPGTGAEDTQYF; size: many; D: TRBD1; V: TRBV5-1; J: TRBJ2-3
DNA: TGCAGCGTTGAAACTAGCGGGATAGATACGCAGTATTTT; CDR3: CSVETSGIDTQYF; size: many; D: TRBD2; V: TRBV29-1; J: TRBJ2-3
DNA: TGCAGCGTTTGGACAGGGAACACCGGGGAGCTGTTTTTT; CDR3: CSVWTGNTGELFF; size: few; D: TRBD1; V: TRBV29-1; J: TRBJ2-2
DNA: TGTGCCATCAGCCCCCAATCTTTGGGGAGGGAGCAGTACTTC; CDR3: CAISPQSLGREQYF; size: many; D: -; V: TRBV10-3; J: TRBJ2-7
DNA: TGCGCCAGCAGCTTGGAGGCAGGGCCACACTACGAGCAGTACTTC; CDR3: CASSLEAGPHYEQYF; size: few; D: -; V: TRBV5-1; J: TRBJ2-7
DNA: TGTGCCAGCAGCTTAGGGGCCCCCTCCTACGAGCAGTACTTC; CDR3: CASSLGAPSYEQYF; size: -; D: -; V: TRBV7-9; J: TRBJ2-7
DNA: TGCGCCAGCAGCCTAAAGAGGTACCAAGAGACCCAGTACTTC; CDR3: CASSLKRYQETQYF; size: many; D: -; V: TRBV5-1; J: TRBJ2-5
DNA: TGCAGTGCCAAGACAGGGTCTGGAAACACCATATATTTT; CDR3: CSAKTGSGNTIYF; size: many; D: TRBD1; V: TRBV20-1; J: TRBJ1-3
DNA: TGTGCCAGCAGGCCCGGGTCCCTTGAAGCTTTCTTT; CDR3: CASRPGSLEAFF; size: -; D: -; V: TRBV12-3/TRBV12-4; J: TRBJ1-1
DNA: TGTGCCACCAGCAGAGACGGACTAGCGGGGGGGGAGCAGTTCTTC; CDR3: CATSRDGLAGGEQFF; size: many; D: TRBD2; V: TRBV15; J: TRBJ2-1
DNA: TGCAGTGCTAGGGGCCCAACAGGCTACTACGAGCAGTACTTC; CDR3: CSARGPTGYYEQYF; size: many; D: -; V: TRBV20-1; J: TRBJ2-7
DNA: TGTGCCATCAGTCTCCCGGCGTCCGAGCAGTACTTC; CDR3: CAISLPASEQYF; size: -; D: -; V: TRBV10-3; J: TRBJ2-7
DNA: TGCAGCGTTGAAACGGGGTCACAGGACGTCCTGACTTTC; CDR3: CSVETGSQDVLTF; size: many; D: -; V: TRBV29-1; J: TRBJ2-6
DNA: TGTGCCATCAGTGAGGGAGGAGAGACCCAGTACTTC; CDR3: CAISEGGETQYF; size: many; D: -; V: TRBV10-3; J: TRBJ2-5
DNA: TGTGCCAGCAGCGTAGGCTGGGATCGTAATGAAAAACTGTTTTTT; CDR3: CASSVGWDRNEKLFF; size: few; D: -; V: TRBV9; J: TRBJ1-4
DNA: TGTGCCAGCTCACACCGGGACAAGAACACCGGGGAGCTGTTTTTT; CDR3: CASSHRDKNTGELFF; size: -; D: -; V: TRBV18; J: TRBJ2-2
DNA: TGCAGTGCTTGCCCTCGGCCGGTTGGGCGGCTAGAGACCCAGTACTTC; CDR3: CSACPRPVGRLETQYF; size: many; D: -; V: TRBV20-1; J: TRBJ2-5
DNA: TGCAGTGCTCCTCGGGGGGGGGGCTATCTCGGGGAGCTGTTTTTT; CDR3: CSAPRGGGYLGELFF; size: many; D: TRBD2; V: TRBV20-1; J: TRBJ2-2
DNA: TGTGCCAGCAGCTTAGATTTTAGCAGTTTCAATGAGCAGTTCTTC; CDR3: CASSLDFSSFNEQFF; size: few; D: -; V: TRBV7-2; J: TRBJ2-1
DNA: TGTGCCAGCAGCCGAGCGGGCCCCACAGATACGCAGTATTTT; CDR3: CASSRAGPTDTQYF; size: few; D: -; V: TRBV12-3/TRBV12-4; J: TRBJ2-3
DNA: TGCAGTGCTCCCTCGGACAGGGGAAACTATGGCTACACCTTC; CDR3: CSAPSDRGNYGYTF; size: many; D: TRBD1; V: TRBV20-1; J: TRBJ1-2
DNA: TGCGCCAGCAGGCAAGGACTGTTAAGCACAGATACGCAGTATTTT; CDR3: CASRQGLLSTDTQYF; size: many; D: -; V: TRBV5-1; J: TRBJ2-3
DNA: TGTGCCAGCAGCTTACGAACTAGCGGGGGGGCATATGAGCAGTTCTTC; CDR3: CASSLRTSGGAYEQFF; size: few; D: TRBD2; V: TRBV5-5; J: TRBJ2-1
DNA: TGTGCCATCAGTGACAGGGACACTGAAGCTTTCTTT; CDR3: CAISDRDTEAFF; size: -; D: -; V: TRBV10-3; J: TRBJ1-1
DNA: TGCGCCAGCAGCTCGGAGTTAGGGACAGGGGCTAACTATGGCTACACCTTC; CDR3: CASSSELGTGANYGYTF; size: few; D: TRBD1; V: TRBV5-1; J: TRBJ1-2
DNA: TGTGCCAGCAGTTACGGGACTAGCGCCTACGAGCAGTACTTC; CDR3: CASSYGTSAYEQYF; size: -; D: TRBD2; V: TRBV6-5; J: TRBJ2-7
DNA: TGCAGTGCCAAGACGACTAGCTTGGGCACAGATACGCAGTATTTT; CDR3: CSAKTTSLGTDTQYF; size: few; D: TRBD2; V: TRBV20-1; J: TRBJ2-3
DNA: TGTGCCAGCAGCGGACAGGGGGGGCCCACTGAAGCTTTCTTT; CDR3: CASSGQGGPTEAFF; size: many; D: TRBD1; V: TRBV12-3/TRBV12-4; J: TRBJ1-1
DNA: TGCGCCAGCAGCTTGCTCCTGGGGTTTCGCAACAATGAGCAGTTCTTC; CDR3: CASSLLLGFRNNEQFF; size: many; D: -; V: TRBV5-1; J: TRBJ2-1
DNA: TGCGCCAGCAGCTTGGCGCTCAGGGGGCCCGAAGCTTTCTTT; CDR3: CASSLALRGPEAFF; size: many; D: TRBD1; V: TRBV5-1; J: TRBJ1-1
DNA: TGTGCCATCAGTGAAAGACTAGCGGGGGGCACAGATACGCAGTATTTT; CDR3: CAISERLAGGTDTQYF; size: many; D: TRBD2; V: TRBV10-3; J: TRBJ2-3
DNA: TGCGCCAGCGGACGTACGGGACAGGGTCCCTACGAGCAGTACTTC; CDR3: CASGRTGQGPYEQYF; size: many; D: TRBD1; V: TRBV5-1; J: TRBJ2-7
DNA: TGTGCCAGCAGGACTAGCGGGGGAACAGATACGCAGTATTTT; CDR3: CASRTSGGTDTQYF; size: many; D: TRBD2; V: TRBV12-3/TRBV12-4; J: TRBJ2-3
DNA: TGTGCCAGCAGTTTGGGAGGAGATACGCAGTATTTT; CDR3: CASSLGGDTQYF; size: many; D: -; V: TRBV12-3/TRBV12-4; J: TRBJ2-3
DNA: TGCGCCAGCACCCCGACGGCGGGACAGGTCCAAGAGACCCAGTACTTC; CDR3: CASTPTAGQVQETQYF; size: many; D: TRBD1; V: TRBV5-1; J: TRBJ2-5
DNA: TGTGCCAGCAGTTTCGGACTAGCGGGGGCCTCCTACGAGCAGTACTTC; CDR3: CASSFGLAGASYEQYF; size: -; D: TRBD2; V: TRBV12-3/TRBV12-4; J: TRBJ2-7
DNA: TGCGCCAGCAGCCCTCGGACACCCAACCAAGAGACCCAGTACTTC; CDR3: CASSPRTPNQETQYF; size: many; D: -; V: TRBV5-1; J: TRBJ2-5
DNA: TGTGCCAGCAGTGAATTAGCCGGGACTAAGCTTGAAGAGCAGTACTTC; CDR3: CASSELAGTKLEEQYF; size: many; D: TRBD2; V: TRBV25-1; J: TRBJ2-7
DNA: TGTGCCAGCAGCTTAGGAAAGCGGCACAATGAGCAGTTCTTC; CDR3: CASSLGKRHNEQFF; size: -; D: -; V: TRBV11-1; J: TRBJ2-1
DNA: TGCAGTGCAAGGACTAGCGGTGGAGATACGCAGTATTTT; CDR3: CSARTSGGDTQYF; size: -; D: TRBD2; V: TRBV20-1; J: TRBJ2-3
DNA: TGTGCCAGCACCCTAGACAGGTCTGGGGCTAACTATGGCTACACCTTC; CDR3: CASTLDRSGANYGYTF; size: many; D: -; V: TRBV6-1; J: TRBJ1-2
DNA: TGCAGTGCTTGGACAGGGGATCCAAGCTCCTACAATGAGCAGTTCTTC; CDR3: CSAWTGDPSSYNEQFF; size: many; D: TRBD1; V: TRBV20-1; J: TRBJ2-1
DNA: TGTGCCACCCAAAAACAGGGGACCGGGGAGCTGTTTTTT; CDR3: CATQKQGTGELFF; size: few; D: TRBD1; V: TRBV24-1; J: TRBJ2-2
DNA: TGTGCCAGCAGACGAGACAGGACTACAGAGACCCAGTACTTC; CDR3: CASRRDRTTETQYF; size: -; D: -; V: TRBV7-8; J: TRBJ2-5
DNA: TGCGCCAGCAGTGCGGGCCTAGCAGGGCTCGGGGAGACCCAGTACTTC; CDR3: CASSAGLAGLGETQYF; size: many; D: -; V: TRBV10-2; J: TRBJ2-5